Below, 14 T cell receptor beta chains from the same sample are listed, as sequenced in a study of blood T cell repertoires in COVID-19. The assay was immunoSEQ multiplex PCR, and TCRdb's table has in-frame clones only and misses some. The data show under 250,000 clones, with about four fifths seen just once and 3% to 3.5% held by the top ten. The sequenced sample consisted of peripheral blood. The receptor set was obtained from a woman aged 25 to 39 who had recovered from COVID-19.

This rearrangement joins TRBV5-4 to TRBJ1-1; the D gene is possibly TRBD1 (5 bases). The CDR3 has 15 residues. V was trimmed by 0 bases and J by 8 bases, leaving 17 bases between them. The germline CDR1 and CDR2 sequences are SGHNT and YYREEE (reference sequence). This chain's CDR3 is CASSLETASGDEAFF. CDR3 in DNA: TGTGCCAGCAGCTTGGAAACCGCCTCGGGGGACGAAGCTTTCTTT.

V usage is TRBV23-1 and J usage is TRBJ2-7; a possible D gene is TRBD2 (6 bases). TRBV23-1 is an ORF; its function is uncertain. This CDR3 has 17 residues. V was trimmed by 2 bases and J by 6 bases, leaving 23 bases between them. In nucleotides, the CDR3 is TGCGCCAGCAGTCAACCTCGAGGGGCGACTAGAACGCGCGAGCAGTACTTC. Encoded protein: CASSQPRGATRTREQYF.

The CDR3 DNA is TGCGCCAGCAGCTGGTTAGACAGGGCGAACACCGGGGAGCTGTTTTTT. Residues: CASSWLDRANTGELFF. The chain joins TRBV5-1 to TRBJ2-2, with 7 bases matching TRBD1. The CDR3 consists of 16 residues. The trim removed 3 bases at V and 0 bases at J, leaving 5 bases unmatched. Germline CDR1 SGHRS, CDR2 YFSETQ.

The V and J genes are TRBV24-1 and TRBJ2-5, with 9 bases that match TRBD1. Trimming removed 1 base from V and 4 bases from J; junction bases left unmatched: 0. Germline V lookup: CDR1 KGHDR, CDR2 SFDVKD. The CDR3 contains 14 residues. The CDR3 nucleotides read TGTGCCACCAGTGATTTACAGGGGGCAGAGACCCAGTACTTC. Protein: CATSDLQGAETQYF.

This clone was seen just once. The V call is TRBV6-5, the J call TRBJ1-4, with 7 nucleotides matching TRBD1. In germline, CDR1 is MNHEY, CDR2 SVGAGI. The CDR3 spans 14 residues. With 3 bases clipped from V and 8 bases from J, the junction kept 6 bases outside the gene matches. The CDR3 loop is CASSYSKGAEKLFF. In DNA form, the CDR3 reads TGTGCCAGCAGTTATTCGAAGGGGGCCGAAAAACTGTTTTTT.

Concerning this clone itself: The same CDR3 is also encoded by other DNA sequences in this sample. The chain is built from TRBV6-5 and TRBJ2-4; no firm D call. The germline CDR1 and CDR2 sequences are MNHEY and SVGAGI. With 10 bases removed from V and 3 bases from J, the gap between germline ends came to 4 bases. The CDR3 is made up of 10 amino acids. This CDR3 is CATFKNIQYF. DNA for the CDR3: TGTGCCACTTTCAAAAACATTCAGTACTTC.

The chain joins TRBV28 to TRBJ2-1, with 10 bases lining up with TRBD2. V lost 5 bases and J lost 4; bases outside the gene matches: 8. Germline V lookup: CDR1 MDHEN, CDR2 SYDVKM. This CDR3 has 16 amino acids. The CDR3 nucleotides are TGTGCCAGCAGTCCTGTAGCGGGAGGATATTACAATGAGCAGTTCTTC. Protein: CASSPVAGGYYNEQFF. The full variable domain, its missing parts supplied by reference TRBV28 and TRBJ2-1, is DVKVTQSSRYLVKRTGEKVFLECVQDMDHENMFWYRQDPGLGLRLIYFSYDVKMKEKGDIPEGYSVSREKKERFSLILESASTNQTSMYLCASSPVAGGYYNEQFFGPGTRLTVL.

The gene calls are TRBV6-5 and TRBJ2-7; weak D call: TRBD1 (6 bases). With 5 bases removed from V and 3 bases from J, the gap between germline ends came to 14 bases. CDR1 and CDR2 (germline): MNHEY, SVGAGI. CDR3 length equals 14 residues. CDR3 sequence reads: CASSTGSLYYEQYF. CDR3 nucleotides: TGTGCCAGCAGTACAGGGAGCTTGTACTACGAGCAGTACTTC.

The chain recombines TRBV28 with TRBJ2-7; 7 bases line up with TRBD1. Germline values: CDR1 MDHEN, CDR2 SYDVKM. This CDR3 contains 16 residues. The junction had 15 bases not matched to a gene; V was cut back by 6 bases and J by 4 bases. In DNA, the CDR3 is TGTGCCAGCAGCCGCCCTCTACGGGACAGCGATTACGAGCAGTACTTC. Its protein is CASSRPLRDSDYEQYF.

V and J are TRBV9 and TRBJ1-2; 11 bases align to TRBD1. The CDR3 loop spans 15 amino acids. Trimming cost V 6 bases and J 3 bases; bases outside gene matches: 7. The germline gives CDR1 SGDLS, CDR2 YYNGEE. The CDR3: CASTRTGGVHYGYTF. The CDR3 region has the DNA TGTGCCAGCACCCGGACAGGGGGCGTTCACTATGGCTACACCTTC.

The V gene is TRBV19, the J gene TRBJ1-5, with a tentative D call TRBD1 (5 bases). V lost 6 bases, J lost 2 bases, and 11 bases lay in between. Looked up from germline, CDR1 is LNHDA and CDR2 is SQIVND (reference sequence). This CDR3 comprises 14 residues. DNA of the CDR3: TGTGCCAGTAGCGCTCGGGGGGGCAATCAGCCCCAGCATTTT. Its translation is CASSARGGNQPQHF.

This chain links TRBV30 with TRBJ2-1; 9 bases agree with TRBD2. There are 16 residues in the CDR3. Germline CDR1 and CDR2: GTSNPN and SVGIG (reference sequence). V lost 0 bases and J lost 9; bases outside the gene matches: 12. The CDR3 loop reads CAWSVQGSGSSSEQFF. CDR3 sequence (DNA): TGTGCCTGGAGTGTACAAGGTAGCGGGAGCAGTAGTGAGCAGTTCTTC.

This sequence joins TRBV7-6 and TRBJ2-7; 7 bases line up with TRBD2. V lost 5 bases and J lost 5; bases outside the gene matches: 6. The CDR3 consists of 13 residues. Germline lookup yields CDR1 SGHVS and CDR2 FNYEAQ. For the CDR3, the DNA is TGTGCCAGCAGCGAGCGGGGTCCCGACGAGCAGTACTTC. Translation gives CASSERGPDEQYF. Complete variable domain (other parts from reference TRBV7-6 and TRBJ2-7): GAGVSQSPRYKVTKRGQDVALRCDPISGHVSLYWYRQALGQGPEFLTYFNYEAQQDKSGLPNDRFSAERPEGSISTLTIQRTEQRDSAMYRCASSERGPDEQYFGPGTRLTVT.

The chain recombines TRBV29-1 with TRBJ2-7, with TRBD2 identical over 7 bases. Germline V gives CDR1 SQVTM, CDR2 ANQGSEA. Germline trimming cut 6 bases from V and 0 bases from J; bases unmatched to any gene: 8. The CDR3 totals 14 residues. The CDR3 DNA sequence: TGCAGCGTCCGGACGGGGGGAAGCTCCTACGAGCAGTACTTC. Protein product: CSVRTGGSSYEQYF.